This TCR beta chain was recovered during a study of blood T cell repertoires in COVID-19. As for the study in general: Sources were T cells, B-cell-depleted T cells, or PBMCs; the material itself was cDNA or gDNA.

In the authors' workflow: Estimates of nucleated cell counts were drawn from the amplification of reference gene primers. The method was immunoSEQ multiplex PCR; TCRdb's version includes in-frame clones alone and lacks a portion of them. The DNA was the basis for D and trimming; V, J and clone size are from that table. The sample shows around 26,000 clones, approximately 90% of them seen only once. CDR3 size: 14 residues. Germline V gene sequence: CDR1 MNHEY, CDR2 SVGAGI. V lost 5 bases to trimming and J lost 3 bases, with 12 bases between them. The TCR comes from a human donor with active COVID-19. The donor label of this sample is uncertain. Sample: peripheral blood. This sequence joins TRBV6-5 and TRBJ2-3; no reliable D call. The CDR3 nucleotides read TGTGCCAGCAGTCTACATGTCAGGACAGATACGCAGTATTTT. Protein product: CASSLHVRTDTQYF.